The subject of this entry is one TCR beta chain. Its antigen is still unknown. The data were obtained in a study of shared clonotypes between healthy human individuals. Overall study context: Those who served as donors were a couple of women and a few men between the ages of 18 and 49. Study-wide results and caveats: As a rule, naive subsets had a larger estimated richness than memory subsets.

J lost 4 bases, V lost 3 bases, and 6 bases had no gene match. CDR1 and CDR2 from the germline V gene are SGHNT and YYREEE (reference sequence). The CDR3 has 15 residues. The repertoire was sequenced with immunoSEQ multiplex PCR; TCRdb's copy has only in-frame clones and lacks some. Altogether 950,000 to 1,100,000 clones are present, approximately 80% being singletons, with the ten largest covering 0.55% to 0.7%. This rearrangement joins TRBV5-4 to TRBJ2-5; TRBD1 agrees at 10 bases. The sample consisted of memory CD4+ T cells from PBMCs. Noted subset: CD45RA-negative fraction. The TCR comes from a young man in good health. Some clones in this sample may be carry-over from other donors' samples. For the CDR3, the DNA is TGTGCCAGCAGCTCGATGACAGGGGGCGGAGAGACCCAGTACTTC. Encoded protein: CASSSMTGGGETQYF.